These T cell receptor beta chains were read from a single sample in a study of control samples from healthy donors and cancer patients. Measured with immunoSEQ multiplex PCR; TCRdb has only the in-frame clones, and not every one. The sample comprises some 170,000 clones, over 90% of which are singletons, and 0.95% to 1.1% rests with the top ten. Sample: blood. The receptors were gathered from a woman aged 25 to 39 in good health. The CDR3 runs from the conserved cysteine through the conserved F or W. The D gene is left open where the match is weak. The listing skips clone size in some rows; elsewhere it reads once, few, many or a size class.

V gene	clone size	J gene	D gene	CDR3 DNA	CDR3 protein
TRBV7-2	.	TRBJ2-2	.	TGTGCCAGCAGCCCTAGCATCCCCGGGGAGCTGTTTTTT	CASSPSIPGELFF
TRBV7-6	.	TRBJ2-2	.	TGTGCCAGCAGCCCATTTCGGGGGACCGGGGAGCTGTTTTTT	CASSPFRGTGELFF
TRBV7-9	.	TRBJ1-5	TRBD1	TGTGCCAGCAGCTTGGACAGGGCCGGTCAGCCCCAGCATTTT	CASSLDRAGQPQHF
TRBV15	.	TRBJ2-7	TRBD1	TGTGCCACCAGCCCAGGGGGCGAGCAGTACTTC	CATSPGGEQYF
TRBV27	.	TRBJ2-1	TRBD2	TGTGCCAGCAGTTCACTAGCGGGAGGAAACAATGAGCAGTTCTTC	CASSSLAGGNNEQFF
TRBV15	.	TRBJ2-6	.	TGTGCCACCAGCAGAGATCGCGTTGGCTCTGGGGCCAACGTCCTGACTTTC	CATSRDRVGSGANVLTF
TRBV6-5	.	TRBJ2-7	.	TGTGCCAGCAGTTACTCGGGAGTATACTCCTACGAGCAGTACTTC	CASSYSGVYSYEQYF
TRBV15	.	TRBJ1-5	TRBD1	TGTGCCACCAGCAATGACAGGGGGTTGAATCAGCCCCAGCATTTT	CATSNDRGLNQPQHF
TRBV28	.	TRBJ2-2	TRBD1	TGTGCCAGCAGTCTCGGATTGGGACAGGGTAGCGGGGAGCTGTTTTTT	CASSLGLGQGSGELFF
TRBV29-1	.	TRBJ2-5	.	TGCAGCGTTGAAGACCCCGGGACACCAGACCCACGGGAGACCCAGTACTTC	CSVEDPGTPDPRETQYF
TRBV5-6	.	TRBJ1-6	.	TGTGCCAGCAGTACGGGACGAAGCCCCTATAATTCACCCCTCCACTTT	CASSTGRSPYNSPLHF
TRBV7-9	once	TRBJ2-1	TRBD1	TGTGCCAGCAGCCCCAGGGACAGGCCAAACAATGAGCAGTTCTTC	CASSPRDRPNNEQFF
TRBV20-1	once	TRBJ2-1	.	TGCAGTGCTAACAGGGTCAATGAGCAGTTCTTC	CSANRVNEQFF
TRBV6-1	few	TRBJ2-2	TRBD1	TGTGCCAGCAGTGAAGGGACAGGGGACACCGGGGAGCTGTTTTTT	CASSEGTGDTGELFF
TRBV9	once	TRBJ1-4	.	TGTGCCAGCAGCGTAAGAGGGAGAGGTGAGGGTGAAAAACTGTTTTTT	CASSVRGRGEGEKLFF
TRBV2	.	TRBJ2-7	TRBD1	TGTGCCAGCAGACCTCTTCGAACAGGGGAATACTACGAGCAGTACTTC	CASRPLRTGEYYEQYF
TRBV28	.	TRBJ2-7	.	TGTGCCAGCAGTTCCGTCTACGAGCAGTACTTC	CASSSVYEQYF
TRBV28	.	TRBJ2-7	.	TGTGCCACCACAGGGTACGCCTACGAGCAGTACTTC	CATTGYAYEQYF
TRBV6-5	.	TRBJ1-4	TRBD1	TGTGCCAGCAGCTTACTCCGGCAGGGGGGGGAAAAACTGTTTTTT	CASSLLRQGGEKLFF
TRBV2	.	TRBJ2-5	.	TGTGCCAGCAGTGAAATCGGGTCAGCACAAGAGACCCAGTACTTC	CASSEIGSAQETQYF
TRBV3-1/TRBV3-2	.	TRBJ1-6	.	TGTGCCAGCAGCCAAGATGTCGGGTATTCACCCCTCCACTTT	CASSQDVGYSPLHF
TRBV14	.	TRBJ2-7	TRBD2	TGTGCCAGCAGCCAAGATGTCGGTAGCGGGAGTTACGAGCAGTACTTC	CASSQDVGSGSYEQYF
TRBV11-2	.	TRBJ2-5	.	TGTGCCAGCAGCAGGACTTCAGAGACCCAGTACTTC	CASSRTSETQYF
TRBV13	.	TRBJ1-1	.	TGTGCCAGCACCGGGGGGAGGGAGAATGAAGCTTTCTTT	CASTGGRENEAFF
TRBV30	.	TRBJ2-7	TRBD2	TGTGCCTGGAGTTCTGGGACTAGCGGGAGAGGGTCGCCTTTTGAGCAGTACTTC	CAWSSGTSGRGSPFEQYF
TRBV6-4	.	TRBJ2-3	.	TGTGCCAGCAGTGACAGGGGGAGCACAGATACGCAGTATTTT	CASSDRGSTDTQYF
TRBV5-4	.	TRBJ2-5	TRBD1	TGTGCCAGCAGCTTGTGGGACAGGGTACGAGAGACCCAGTACTTC	CASSLWDRVRETQYF
TRBV3-1/TRBV3-2	.	TRBJ1-2	.	TGTGCCAGCAGCCAAGGGGGGGCGTATGGCTACACCTTC	CASSQGGAYGYTF
TRBV3-1/TRBV3-2	.	TRBJ1-5	.	TGTGCCAGCAGCCGGGGCGACCAGCCCCAGCATTTT	CASSRGDQPQHF